This T cell receptor beta chain was sequenced for a study of identical twins. Study results and caveats: The more abundant beta clonotypes in cord blood had fewer insertions, and memory repertoires did not show this. Models, which agreed with sharing between unrelated individuals, nonetheless underestimated the out-of-frame TCR alpha sharing seen in monozygotic twins.

J was trimmed by 1 base and V by 1 base; bases with no gene match: 1. CDR1 and CDR2 from the germline V gene are SGHRS and YFSETQ. The CDR3 is 15 amino acids. Unique molecular identifiers were present on cDNA, and template switching added a universal primer site. TCRdb reprocessed the 5' RACE reads with MiXCR, giving one entry per CDR3 protein. The data hold some 630,000 distinct CDR3 sequences, with under 8.5% observed a single time. In regard to this clonotype: Its target is unknown.

The data were also submitted as part of a second study, on yellow fever vaccine responses in identical twins.

The receptor's source is a young woman in good health. Sequenced sample: PBMCs. The chain has TRBV5-1 and TRBJ2-3; TRBD1 matches 9 bases. DNA of the CDR3: TGCGCCAGCAGCTTGTGGGACAGGGGCACAGATACGCAGTATTTT. Amino acids: CASSLWDRGTDTQYF. The full variable domain, completed using reference TRBV5-1 and TRBJ2-3, is KAGVTQTPRYLIKTRGQQVTLSCSPISGHRSVSWYQQTPGQGLQFLFEYFSETQRNKGNFPGRFSGRQFSNSRSEMNVSTLELGDSALYLCASSLWDRGTDTQYFGPGTRLTVL.